Presented here are 20 T cell receptor beta chains from one specimen sequenced in a study of shared clonotypes between healthy human individuals. The assay was immunoSEQ multiplex PCR, and TCRdb's table has in-frame clones only and misses some. The sample carries fewer than 1.8 million clones, roughly 98.5% recorded once. Sequencing was done on a sample of naive CD4+ T cells sorted from blood. The subset denotes: CD45RA+ positively selected. The receptors stem from a man aged 30 to 39 in good health.

V usage is TRBV27 and J usage is TRBJ2-7; 8 bases line up with TRBD1. After removal of 3 bases from V and 2 bases from J, the junction contained 3 bases not matched to a gene. The CDR3 sequence is 14 residues long. Germline CDR1 is MNHEY and CDR2 is SMNVEV (reference sequence). The CDR3 coding sequence is TGTGCCAGCAGTTTCCAGGGGGCGACCTACGAGCAGTACTTC. Translating it yields CASSFQGATYEQYF.

The genes are TRBV7-8 and TRBJ1-4; perhaps TRBD1 as D (6 bases). From germline, CDR1 is SGHVS and CDR2 FQNEAQ. This CDR3 is built from 16 residues. Trimming cost V 5 bases and J 3 bases, with 16 bases left between them. The CDR3 nucleotides read TGTGCCAGCAGCGAAAGATCGACAGGCGCTAATGAAAAACTGTTTTTT. Translated, it gives CASSERSTGANEKLFF.

This clone appeared a single time. In the same sample, other DNA sequences code for this CDR3. The chain links TRBV29-1 to TRBJ2-5; 8 positions match TRBD2. J gave up 3 bases and V 6 bases, and 3 bases lay outside the gene matches. CDR1 and CDR2 (germline): SQVTM, ANQGSEA. The CDR3 runs to 12 residues. The CDR3 region is CSVGLAEETQYF. As DNA, the CDR3 is TGCAGCGTCGGACTAGCCGAAGAGACCCAGTACTTC.

A single count supports this clone. The V gene is TRBV6-1, the J gene TRBJ1-1, with TRBD1 matching 8 bases. The CDR3 length is 13 residues. CDR1 MNHNS and CDR2 SASEGT come from the germline V gene. V lost 7 bases to trimming and J lost 6 bases; unmatched junction nucleotides: 7. The DNA of the CDR3 is TGTGCCAGCACTTTGACAGGGGTCGCTGAAGCTTTCTTT. It encodes CASTLTGVAEAFF.

The rearrangement links TRBV5-4 to TRBJ2-2, with D uncertain. Trimming took 6 bases from V and 7 from J, leaving 10 bases between them. This CDR3 spans 12 amino acids. Per germline, CDR1 SGHNT and CDR2 YYREEE (reference sequence). The CDR3 DNA is TGTGCCAGCACCCCTCGGAACGGGGAGCTGTTTTTT. Protein sequence: CASTPRNGELFF.

This chain joins TRBV11-3 and TRBJ2-1; TRBD2 agrees at 8 bases. From germline, CDR1 is SGHNT and CDR2 YENEEA. This CDR3 is built from 14 residues. Losses at the gene ends were 1 base for V and 8 bases for J; bases not matched to a gene: 4. CDR3 region: CASSLGTSRDEQFF. The CDR3 DNA reads as TGTGCCAGCAGCTTAGGGACTAGCCGGGATGAGCAGTTCTTC.

V gene TRBV5-1 combines with J gene TRBJ2-2; a possible D gene is TRBD1 (6 bases). There are 17 residues in the CDR3. Looked up from germline, CDR1 is SGHRS and CDR2 is YFSETQ. Trimming pared 4 bases from V and 1 base from J, leaving 17 bases between. This CDR3 reads CASSLQTGLGNTGELFF. Here the CDR3 DNA reads TGCGCCAGCAGCCTACAAACAGGGTTAGGGAACACCGGGGAGCTGTTTTTT.

The rearrangement uses TRBV7-2 and TRBJ2-7; possibly TRBD1 for D (5 bases). The V end lost 1 base, the J end lost 2 bases, and 9 bases lay between the germline ends. There are 14 residues in the CDR3. CDR1 and CDR2 (germline): SGHTA, FQGNSA. CDR3 DNA: TGTGCCAGCAGCTTAGGTTGGACAACCTACGAGCAGTACTTC. Translation gives CASSLGWTTYEQYF.

CDR3 sequence (DNA): TGTGCCAGCAGCTTAGGTTTCGGGCAGTTCTTC. This gives the protein CASSLGFGQFF. The V and J genes are TRBV7-9 and TRBJ2-1; D not certain. CDR3 length equals 11 residues. Looked up from germline, CDR1 is SEHNR and CDR2 is FQNEAQ (reference sequence). V gave up 1 base and J gave up 12 bases, with 7 bases separating them.

The rearrangement links TRBV5-1 to TRBJ2-6; TRBD1 matches 10 bases. Per the germline V gene, CDR1 is SGHRS and CDR2 is YFSETQ. J was trimmed by 2 bases and V by 8 bases; bases with no gene match: 7. This CDR3 has 16 residues. The CDR3 DNA follows: TGCGCCAGTTCACCGGGACAGGGGACTGGGGCCAACGTCCTGACTTTC. Protein product: CASSPGQGTGANVLTF.

With respect to this clone: The same CDR3 is also encoded by other DNA sequences in this sample. The genes are TRBV5-1 and TRBJ2-2, with 9 bases fitting TRBD1. This CDR3 comprises 15 residues. Looked up from germline, CDR1 is SGHRS and CDR2 is YFSETQ. V lost 0 bases, J lost 4 bases, and 1 base stayed unmatched. The CDR3 here is CASSLGDRATGELFF. In DNA form, the CDR3 reads TGCGCCAGCAGCTTGGGGGACAGGGCCACCGGGGAGCTGTTTTTT.

This sequence joins TRBV4-3 and TRBJ2-2, with 12 bases identical to TRBD2. V was pared by 1 base and J by 13 bases, with 4 bases of the junction left unmatched. Per the germline V gene, CDR1 is LGHNA and CDR2 is YSLEER. There are 14 residues in the CDR3. CDR3 region: CASSQVTSGRGLFF. The CDR3 nucleotides read TGCGCCAGCAGCCAAGTGACTAGCGGGAGAGGGCTGTTTTTT.

The V gene is TRBV7-2, the J gene TRBJ2-7; 10 bases align to TRBD2. The CDR3 contains 18 residues. The germline V gene encodes CDR1 SGHTA and CDR2 FQGNSA. Trimming cost V 2 bases and J 1 base; bases outside gene matches: 11. The chain's CDR3 is CASSLNGSPTSGSYEQYF. The CDR3 nucleotides read TGTGCCAGCAGCTTAAACGGCTCTCCGACTAGCGGGTCCTACGAGCAGTACTTC. Combining the CDR3 with reference TRBV7-2 and TRBJ2-7 gives the whole variable domain GAGVSQSPSNKVTEKGKDVELRCDPISGHTALYWYRQSLGQGLEFLIYFQGNSAPDKSGLPSDRFSAERTGGSVSTLTIQRTQQEDSAVYLCASSLNGSPTSGSYEQYFGPGTRLTVT.

The V gene is TRBV29-1, the J gene TRBJ1-2; 9 positions match TRBD1. Per the germline V gene, CDR1 is SQVTM and CDR2 is ANQGSEA. J was trimmed by 3 bases and V by 1 base; bases with no gene match: 6. The CDR3 loop spans 15 amino acids. CDR3 coding DNA: TGCAGCGTTGAAGGCCACAGGGGGCTGGACTATGGCTACACCTTC. This encodes CSVEGHRGLDYGYTF. Variable domain in full (rest from reference TRBV29-1 and TRBJ1-2): SAVISQKPSRDICQRGTSLTIQCQVDSQVTMMFWYRQQPGQSLTLIATANQGSEATYESGFVIDKFPISRPNLTFSTLTVSNMSPEDSSIYLCSVEGHRGLDYGYTFGSGTRLTVV.

V gene TRBV29-1 combines with J gene TRBJ2-3, with D hard to call. This CDR3 has 11 residues. V was pared by 4 bases and J by 4 bases, with 6 bases between. Germline CDR1 is SQVTM and CDR2 is ANQGSEA. The CDR3 DNA is TGCAGCGTTGGCCCCCCAGATACGCAGTATTTT. Residues: CSVGPPDTQYF.

This clone was recorded only once. The genes are TRBV11-2 and TRBJ2-7; D uncertain. In germline, CDR1 is SGHAT, CDR2 FQNNGV. This CDR3 comprises 17 residues. The V gene lost 2 bases and the J gene lost 1 base, with 18 bases spanning the gap. The CDR3 here is CASSLTPPGRYSYEQYF. CDR3 bases: TGTGCCAGCAGCTTAACCCCCCCTGGCCGCTATTCCTACGAGCAGTACTTC.

This clone occurred once. The chain employs TRBV7-9 and TRBJ2-1, with no clear D. CDR1 and CDR2 from the germline V gene are SEHNR and FQNEAQ (reference sequence). Trimming took 2 bases from V and 8 from J, leaving 13 bases between them. The CDR3 contains 14 residues. CDR3 residues: CASSLRLVLDEQFF. For the CDR3, the DNA is TGTGCCAGCAGCTTAAGGTTGGTCCTCGATGAGCAGTTCTTC.

This clone showed up just once. J is TRBJ2-2 and V is TRBV6-1; unclear D gene. Germline loops: CDR1 MNHNS, CDR2 SASEGT. V was trimmed by 2 bases and J by 3 bases, leaving 7 bases between them. The CDR3 loop spans 14 amino acids. The CDR3 nucleotides are TGTGCCAGCAGTGAAACGGGTGACACCGGGGAGCTGTTTTTT. Encoded protein: CASSETGDTGELFF.

The chain joins TRBV6-1 to TRBJ1-3, with D hard to call. This CDR3 comprises 14 residues. Germline V lookup: CDR1 MNHNS, CDR2 SASEGT. V gave up 3 bases and J gave up 5 bases, with 11 bases separating them. The CDR3 protein is CASSESFRRNTIYF. CDR3 nucleotide sequence: TGTGCCAGCAGTGAGAGCTTCCGACGAAACACCATATATTTT.

V gene TRBV6-5 combines with J gene TRBJ1-1; the match to TRBD1 covers 8 bases. Germline CDR1 and CDR2: MNHEY and SVGAGI. There are 16 residues in the CDR3. The J segment lost 0 bases and the V segment lost 2 bases, leaving 5 bases of the junction unmatched. The CDR3 loop is CASSYVSGGVNTEAFF. DNA of the CDR3: TGTGCCAGCAGTTACGTGTCAGGGGGCGTGAACACTGAAGCTTTCTTT.